These 18 T cell receptor beta chains were sequenced from one sample in a study of T-cell memory formation after mild COVID-19. TCRdb re-derived calls from the 5' RACE reads in MiXCR, one entry per CDR3 protein. The profile shows fewer than 550,000 distinct CDR3 sequences, over 15% of them singletons. Sequencing input: PBMCs or a T cell subset sorted from them (not recorded which). All receptors derive from an adult woman who had mild COVID-19 (a few samples of this study predate the infection). Cell type and time point are not known.

This chain links TRBV7-3 with TRBJ2-1; TRBD2 matches 9 bases. Germline loops: CDR1 SGHTA, CDR2 FQGTGA. The V segment lost 0 bases and the J segment 7 bases; nucleotides outside the gene matches: 4. This CDR3 is built from 15 residues. The CDR3 sequence is CASSLTGTSRNEQFF. In DNA, the CDR3 is TGTGCCAGCAGCTTAACGGGGACTAGCAGGAATGAGCAGTTCTTC. The whole variable domain, filled in from reference TRBV7-3 and TRBJ2-1, reads GAGVSQTPSNKVTEKGKYVELRCDPISGHTALYWYRQSLGQGPEFLIYFQGTGAADDSGLPNDRFFAVRPEGSVSTLKIQRTERGDSAVYLCASSLTGTSRNEQFFGPGTRLTVL.

The gene calls are TRBV27 and TRBJ2-7, with D possibly matching TRBD2 (6 bases). CDR3 length: 16 residues. The V end lost 2 bases, the J end lost 0 bases, and 14 bases lay between the germline ends. Germline values: CDR1 MNHEY, CDR2 SMNVEV (reference sequence). The CDR3: CASSLLGGGSSYEQYF. The DNA of the CDR3 is TGTGCCAGCAGTTTACTCGGGGGAGGTAGCTCCTACGAGCAGTACTTC.

This clonotype was picked up a small number of times. The V and J genes are TRBV5-1 and TRBJ1-3, with 7 positions matching TRBD1. The CDR3 totals 14 residues. V was clipped by 5 bases and J by 0 bases; unmatched bases: 2. The germline V gene has CDR1 SGHRS and CDR2 YFSETQ. CDR3 in amino acids: CASSPGGSGNTIYF. DNA for the CDR3: TGCGCCAGCAGTCCAGGGGGCTCTGGAAACACCATATATTTT.

This clonotype was detected only a few times. V usage is TRBV11-2 and J usage is TRBJ2-2; D is uncertain. Germline V gene sequence: CDR1 SGHAT, CDR2 FQNNGV. Trimming took off 1 base at V and 1 base at J, with 10 bases between the two ends. This CDR3 has 16 residues. The CDR3 DNA follows: TGTGCCAGCAGCTTAGCGACACGAGGGAACACCGGGGAGCTGTTTTTT. Amino acid sequence: CASSLATRGNTGELFF.

This clonotype was counted at least ten times. The chain uses TRBV12-3 or TRBV12-4 and TRBJ1-1; maybe TRBD1 (6 bases). The CDR3 totals 13 residues. Trimming took 5 bases from V and 6 from J, leaving 13 bases between them. The DNA of the CDR3 is TGTGCCAGCAGTGCACAGGGACTCTCTGAAGCTTTCTTT. It yields the protein CASSAQGLSEAFF.

In this sample, this clonotype turned up a few times. The CDR3 spells CASSKALGGREKLFF. In DNA form, the CDR3 reads TGTGCCAGCAGCAAGGCCCTGGGGGGTAGGGAAAAACTGTTTTTT. The chain couples TRBV7-2 to TRBJ1-4; weak D call: TRBD1 (5 bases). The V and J ends lost 5 bases and 8 bases respectively, with 18 bases between them. The CDR3 is 15 amino acids. Per the germline V gene, CDR1 is SGHTA and CDR2 is FQGNSA.

The chain combines TRBV19 with TRBJ2-1, with D unresolved. The CDR3 length is 15 residues. CDR1 and CDR2 from the germline V gene are LNHDA and SQIVND (reference sequence). V lost 7 bases, J lost 8 bases, and 21 bases lay in between. CDR3 loop: CASTTLRSGLDEQFF. DNA for the CDR3: TGTGCCAGTACGACGCTAAGATCTGGTTTGGATGAGCAGTTCTTC.

The chain employs TRBV12-3 or TRBV12-4 and TRBJ1-2, with 8 bases aligning to TRBD1. This CDR3 spans 13 amino acids. After removal of 3 bases from V and 7 bases from J, the junction contained 4 bases not matched to a gene. CDR3 nucleotide sequence: TGTGCCAGCAGTTTTAACAGGGGGGCTGGCTACACCTTC. It translates to CASSFNRGAGYTF.

This clonotype was seen more than once but under ten times. The V call is TRBV7-9, the J call TRBJ2-1; perhaps TRBD1 as D (6 bases). Germline V gene data show CDR1 as SEHNR and CDR2 as FQNEAQ (reference sequence). The V and J ends lost 3 bases and 4 bases respectively, with 13 bases between them. The CDR3 covers 15 residues. CDR3 coding DNA: TGTGCCAGCAGCTTTGGGTCACAGGGTTACAATGAGCAGTTCTTC. Its translation: CASSFGSQGYNEQFF.

This clonotype turned up a few times. The rearrangement uses TRBV20-1 and TRBJ1-1; unclear D gene. The CDR3 is 14 amino acids. Trimming took off 5 bases at V and 4 bases at J, with 17 bases between the two ends. CDR1 and CDR2 (germline): DFQATT, SNEGSKA (reference sequence). The CDR3: CSAVREVRSTEAFF. In DNA form, the CDR3 reads TGCAGTGCTGTTCGGGAGGTCCGGAGCACTGAAGCTTTCTTT.

This clonotype was counted between two and nine times. CDR3 residues: CATRARESPWEQYF. Here the CDR3 DNA reads TGTGCCACCAGAGCGCGGGAATCCCCGTGGGAGCAGTACTTC. V usage is TRBV15 and J usage is TRBJ2-7; possible D gene TRBD2, 6 bases. The CDR3 sequence is 14 residues long. Trimming left V 6 bases short and J 7 bases short, with 19 bases between. Germline CDR1 and CDR2: LNHNV and YYDKDF (reference sequence).

This clonotype appeared a few times. The rearrangement links TRBV7-6 to TRBJ2-1; no reliable D call. V dropped 4 bases and J dropped 4 bases, with 17 bases sitting between them. The CDR3 is made up of 16 amino acids. Per the germline V gene, CDR1 is SGHVS and CDR2 is FNYEAQ. The CDR3 is CASSSSPPLGYNEQFF. CDR3 bases: TGTGCCAGCAGCTCGTCTCCCCCGCTAGGGTACAATGAGCAGTTCTTC.

This clonotype occurred a few times. This sequence joins TRBV11-1 and TRBJ2-7; 10 bases agree with TRBD1. With V trimmed by 5 bases and J by 5 bases, 12 bases remained unmatched. This CDR3 has 16 amino acids. CDR1 is SGHAT, CDR2 FQDESV, per germline (reference sequence). CDR3 nucleotides: TGTGCCAGCAGCCGGATCCCTGGGACAGGGGCTGACGAGCAGTACTTC. It specifies CASSRIPGTGADEQYF.

This clonotype was seen a few times. The rearrangement uses TRBV24-1 and TRBJ2-2; TRBD2 is a possible D gene (6 bases). The CDR3 sequence is 15 residues long. Trimming took off 7 bases at V and 3 bases at J, with 14 bases between the two ends. Per the germline V gene, CDR1 is KGHDR and CDR2 is SFDVKD. CDR3 DNA: TGTGCCACCAGCTTGACGGGGGAACACACCGGGGAGCTGTTTTTT. Protein product: CATSLTGEHTGELFF.

V and J are TRBV5-1 and TRBJ2-1; D may be TRBD2 (6 bases). Trimming removed 4 bases at V and 4 bases at J, with 9 bases between. This CDR3 comprises 13 residues. Germline CDR1 and CDR2: SGHRS and YFSETQ. CDR3 region: CASSHGTYNEQFF. The CDR3 DNA follows: TGCGCCAGCAGCCACGGGACTTACAATGAGCAGTTCTTC.

The rearrangement links TRBV27 to TRBJ2-3; D might be TRBD2 (5 bases). In germline, CDR1 is MNHEY, CDR2 SMNVEV (reference sequence). V was shortened by 6 bases and J by 0 bases, with 22 bases between the two germline ends. The CDR3 is 18 residues long. The CDR3 is CASSFAPPNTGSTDTQYF. The CDR3 DNA reads TGTGCCAGCAGCTTCGCGCCACCTAACACGGGGAGCACAGATACGCAGTATTTT.

This sequence joins TRBV12-3 or TRBV12-4 and TRBJ2-1; D uncertain. The CDR3 spans 13 residues. Trimming removed 5 bases from V and 6 bases from J, with 11 bases in between. CDR3 DNA: TGTGCCAGCAGTCCGCTGGGCCCCAATGAGCAGTTCTTC. It yields the protein CASSPLGPNEQFF.

The chain joins TRBV29-1 to TRBJ1-1; possibly TRBD1 for D (5 bases). The germline V gene encodes CDR1 SQVTM and CDR2 ANQGSEA. V lost 3 bases, J lost 5 bases, and 13 bases lay in between. The CDR3 contains 13 residues. CDR3 residues: CSVEGVLGTEAFF. CDR3 bases: TGCAGCGTTGAGGGGGTCTTGGGTACTGAAGCTTTCTTT.